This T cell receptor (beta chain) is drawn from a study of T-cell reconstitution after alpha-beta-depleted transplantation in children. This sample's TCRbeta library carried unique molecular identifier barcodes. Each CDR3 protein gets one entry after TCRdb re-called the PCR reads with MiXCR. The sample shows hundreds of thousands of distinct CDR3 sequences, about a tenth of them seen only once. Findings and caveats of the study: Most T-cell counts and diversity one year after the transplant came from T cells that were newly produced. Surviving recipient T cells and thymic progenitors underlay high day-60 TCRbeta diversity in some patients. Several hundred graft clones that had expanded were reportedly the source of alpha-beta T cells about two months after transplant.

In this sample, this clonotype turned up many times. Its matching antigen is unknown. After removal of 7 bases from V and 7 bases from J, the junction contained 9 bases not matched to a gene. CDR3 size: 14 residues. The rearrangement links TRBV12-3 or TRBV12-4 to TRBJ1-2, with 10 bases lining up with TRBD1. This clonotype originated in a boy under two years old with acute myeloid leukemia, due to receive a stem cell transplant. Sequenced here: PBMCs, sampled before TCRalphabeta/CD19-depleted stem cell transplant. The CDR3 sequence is CASTPTGTGVGYTF. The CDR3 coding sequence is TGTGCCAGCACCCCAACCGGGACAGGGGTTGGCTACACCTTC.